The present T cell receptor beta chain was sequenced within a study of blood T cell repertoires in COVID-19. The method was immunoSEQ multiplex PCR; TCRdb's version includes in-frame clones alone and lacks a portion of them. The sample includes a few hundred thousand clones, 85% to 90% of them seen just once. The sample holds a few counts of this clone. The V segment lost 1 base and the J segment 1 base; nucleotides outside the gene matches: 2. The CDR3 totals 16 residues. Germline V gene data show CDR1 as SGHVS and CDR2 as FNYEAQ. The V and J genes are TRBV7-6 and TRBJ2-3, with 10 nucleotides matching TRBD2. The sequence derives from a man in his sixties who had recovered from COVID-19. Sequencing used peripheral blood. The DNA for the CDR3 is TGTGCCAGCAGCTTAGGGAGCGGGGGGGGCACAGATACGCAGTATTTT. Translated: CASSLGSGGGTDTQYF.